A selection of T cell receptor beta chains follows, all from one sample in a study of cytomegalovirus exposure and HLA in healthy donors. The protocol was immunoSEQ multiplex PCR, while the TCRdb copy is restricted to in-frame clones and leaves out a portion. The sample holds roughly 70,000 clones, over 70% seen once. The sample taken for sequencing was PBMCs. The receptors stem from a human donor in good health. The CDR3 runs from the conserved cysteine through the conserved F or W. The D gene is left open where the match is weak. Clone size appears in some rows only: once, few, many, or a class for an expanded clone.

TRBV4-1	TRBJ1-4	NA	NA	CASSLGQLNEKLFF	TGCGCCAGCAGCCTGGGACAACTAAATGAAAAACTGTTTTTT
TRBV30	TRBJ1-3	TRBD1	NA	CAWTGQGTNRNTIYF	TGTGCCTGGACGGGACAGGGGACGAACCGAAACACCATATATTTT
TRBV7-7	TRBJ2-7	NA	NA	CASSLDGRGEQYF	TGTGCCAGCAGCTTAGACGGCCGCGGCGAGCAGTACTTC
TRBV28	TRBJ1-2	NA	NA	CASLGRDTLSYGYTF	TGTGCCAGCCTTGGGAGGGACACATTGTCCTATGGCTACACCTTC
TRBV11-3	TRBJ2-7	TRBD1	NA	CASSSPKDRAIGSYEQYF	TGTGCCAGCAGCTCGCCCAAAGACAGGGCTATCGGATCCTACGAGCAGTACTTC
TRBV9	TRBJ2-4	TRBD1	NA	CASSVEGQGLAKNIQYF	TGTGCCAGCAGCGTAGAGGGACAGGGTCTAGCCAAAAACATTCAGTACTTC
TRBV27	TRBJ2-2	TRBD2	NA	CASSRFAGVTNTGELFF	TGTGCCAGCAGTCGCTTTGCGGGAGTAACGAACACCGGGGAGCTGTTTTTT
TRBV5-1	TRBJ2-7	NA	NA	CASSLDITYEQYF	TGCGCCAGCAGCTTGGACATCACCTACGAGCAGTACTTC
TRBV4-2	TRBJ1-2	TRBD1	NA	CASSPGQGANYGYTF	TGTGCCAGCAGCCCCGGACAGGGAGCTAACTATGGCTACACCTTC
TRBV6-5	TRBJ1-4	NA	NA	CASRDYSATNEKLFF	TGTGCCAGCAGGGATTACAGTGCAACTAATGAAAAACTGTTTTTT
TRBV10-3	TRBJ2-1	TRBD1	NA	CAISDRQGNNSEQFF	TGTGCCATCAGTGACCGACAGGGTAACAACAGTGAGCAGTTCTTC
TRBV7-9	TRBJ2-1	TRBD2	NA	CASSLRSSSGTNNEQFF	TGTGCCAGCAGCTTAAGAAGTTCTAGCGGGACCAACAATGAGCAGTTCTTC
TRBV7-9	TRBJ2-7	TRBD2	NA	CASSSLAGGDEQYF	TGTGCCAGCAGCTCGCTAGCGGGAGGCGACGAGCAGTACTTC
TRBV5-1	TRBJ1-1	TRBD1	NA	CASSLWTGRAEAFF	TGCGCCAGCAGCTTGTGGACAGGGAGGGCTGAAGCTTTCTTT
TRBV28	TRBJ2-6	TRBD2	NA	CASEKAGGVNVLTF	TGTGCCAGCGAAAAGGCGGGAGGTGTCAACGTCCTGACTTTC
TRBV28	TRBJ1-6	TRBD1	NA	CASSLTHWDRLNSPLHF	TGTGCCAGCAGTTTGACCCACTGGGACAGGTTAAATTCACCCCTCCACTTT
TRBV4-1	TRBJ1-4	NA	NA	CASSLRETNEKLFF	TGCGCCAGCAGCCTCAGGGAAACTAATGAAAAACTATTTTTT
TRBV21-1	TRBJ1-1	NA	NA	CASSKDEYSNTEAFF	TGTGCCAGCAGCAAAGATGAGTATTCGAACACTGAAGCTTTCTTT
TRBV4-2	TRBJ2-2	TRBD2	once	CASSRGTSGNTGELFF	TGTGCCAGCAGCCGGGGGACTAGCGGGAACACCGGGGAGCTGTTTTTT
TRBV5-1	TRBJ2-3	TRBD1	NA	CASSLGPGTGFSTDTQYF	TGCGCCAGCAGCTTGGGGCCCGGGACAGGGTTTAGCACAGATACGCAGTATTTT
TRBV28	TRBJ2-7	NA	NA	CASSNNHRTEQYF	TGTGCCAGCAGCAACAACCACAGGACGGAGCAGTACTTC
TRBV6-6	TRBJ2-1	TRBD2	NA	CASSYRASGSNNEQFF	TGTGCCAGCAGTTACAGGGCTAGCGGGAGTAACAATGAGCAGTTCTTC
TRBV5-4	TRBJ2-6	NA	NA	CASSRGQFSGANVLTF	TGTGCCAGCAGCCGGGGACAATTCTCTGGGGCCAACGTCCTGACTTTC
TRBV29-1	TRBJ2-5	NA	NA	CSAVTVQETQYF	TGCAGCGCCGTGACTGTTCAAGAGACCCAGTACTTC
TRBV30	TRBJ2-3	NA	few	CAWSPGDTQYF	TGTGCCTGGAGTCCCGGAGATACGCAGTATTTT
TRBV5-1	TRBJ2-2	NA	NA	CASSLQGSNTGELFF	TGCGCCAGCAGCTTACAGGGCTCGAACACCGGGGAGCTGTTTTTT
TRBV6-5	TRBJ1-1	TRBD1	NA	CASSYLLTGDRNEAFF	TGTGCCAGCAGTTACTTACTCACAGGGGATAGGAATGAAGCTTTCTTT
TRBV27	TRBJ1-5	NA	NA	CASSAGSWGNQPQHF	TGTGCCAGCAGCGCAGGGTCTTGGGGCAATCAGCCCCAGCATTTT
TRBV7-9	TRBJ1-3	NA	NA	CASSQSPPSGNTIYF	TGTGCCAGCAGCCAAAGCCCGCCCTCTGGAAACACCATATATTTT
TRBV25-1	TRBJ2-7	NA	NA	CASSDRGKSYEQYF	TGTGCCAGCAGTGATCGGGGAAAGTCCTACGAGCAGTACTTC
TRBV6-6	TRBJ2-7	TRBD2	NA	CASSPSGNSYEQYF	TGTGCCAGCAGTCCTAGCGGGAACTCCTACGAGCAGTACTTC
TRBV5-4	TRBJ2-3	NA	NA	CASSPRRSTDTQYF	TGTGCCAGCAGCCCACGCCGGAGCACAGATACGCAGTATTTT
TRBV19	TRBJ2-7	NA	NA	CASSMAVAAPYEQYF	TGTGCCAGTAGTATGGCGGTAGCGGCCCCCTACGAGCAGTACTTC
TRBV29-1	TRBJ1-2	NA	NA	CSAHPVESGYTF	TGCAGCGCCCATCCGGTCGAGAGTGGCTACACCTTC
TRBV30	TRBJ1-3	NA	NA	CAWSVRGVSGNTIYF	TGTGCCTGGAGTGTTCGGGGGGTCTCTGGAAACACCATATATTTT
TRBV19	TRBJ2-7	NA	NA	CASSIDLGSAGEQYF	TGTGCCAGTAGTATAGATCTGGGATCTGCGGGGGAGCAGTACTTC
TRBV2	TRBJ1-5	NA	NA	CASSSPRQPQHF	TGTGCCAGCAGCTCCCCGAGGCAGCCCCAGCATTTT
TRBV6-6	TRBJ1-2	NA	once	CASSQGLTNYGYTF	TGTGCCAGCAGTCAGGGGTTAACTAACTATGGCTACACCTTC
TRBV19	TRBJ2-7	NA	NA	CASRRGPDGDSYEQYF	TGTGCCAGCCGACGTGGCCCCGACGGGGATTCCTACGAGCAGTACTTC
TRBV6-4	TRBJ2-1	TRBD2	NA	CASCRLAGSSYNEQFF	TGTGCCAGCTGCCGACTAGCGGGGAGCTCCTACAATGAGCAGTTCTTC
TRBV12-5	TRBJ1-1	NA	NA	CASGLVLGEGATEAFF	TGTGCTAGTGGTTTGGTATTGGGGGAGGGAGCCACTGAAGCTTTCTTT
TRBV5-6	TRBJ2-5	TRBD1	NA	CASSLWTGIETQYF	TGTGCCAGCAGCTTGTGGACAGGGATTGAGACCCAGTACTTC
TRBV5-1	TRBJ2-1	TRBD2	once	CASSFGSGSGEQFF	TGCGCCAGCAGCTTCGGTAGCGGGAGTGGGGAGCAGTTCTTC
TRBV19	TRBJ2-3	NA	NA	CASSIRRGGTDTQYF	TGTGCCAGTAGTATCCGGAGGGGAGGAACAGATACGCAGTATTTT
TRBV30	TRBJ2-1	TRBD2	NA	CAWSTSGGTEQFF	TGTGCCTGGAGTACCTCGGGGGGAACTGAGCAGTTCTTC
TRBV13	TRBJ2-4	TRBD1	NA	CASSTLDREENIQYF	TGTGCCAGCAGTACCCTGGACAGGGAAGAAAACATTCAGTACTTC
TRBV5-1	TRBJ2-5	TRBD2	NA	CASSLAWLAEAFQETQYF	TGCGCCAGCAGCTTGGCCTGGCTAGCGGAGGCTTTCCAAGAGACCCAGTACTTC
TRBV11-3	TRBJ2-7	TRBD2	NA	CASSYISGSSYEQYF	TGTGCCAGCAGTTACATTAGCGGGAGTAGCTACGAGCAGTACTTC
TRBV5-1	TRBJ1-5	NA	NA	CASSLEPGNQPQHF	TGCGCCAGCAGCTTGGAGCCAGGGAATCAGCCCCAGCATTTT
TRBV13	TRBJ1-1	NA	once	CASSLSRVTEAFF	TGTGCCAGCAGCTTGAGCAGGGTCACTGAAGCTTTCTTT
TRBV5-5	TRBJ1-6	NA	NA	CASSLALDSPPSPLHF	TGTGCCAGCAGCTTGGCCCTTGACAGCCCCCCTTCACCCCTCCACTTT
TRBV9	TRBJ2-3	TRBD2	once	CASSVEGLPGDTQYF	TGTGCCAGCAGCGTAGAGGGACTACCCGGGGATACGCAGTATTTT
TRBV28	TRBJ2-5	TRBD2	NA	CASSREVAGGAETQYF	TGTGCCAGCAGCCGGGAGGTAGCGGGAGGAGCGGAGACCCAGTACTTC
TRBV11-1	TRBJ1-2	TRBD1	few	CASSLGAGQGDYGYTF	TGTGCCAGCAGCCTGGGGGCCGGACAGGGGGACTATGGCTACACCTTC
TRBV6-5	TRBJ2-7	NA	NA	CASSLPSPPYEQYF	TGTGCCAGCAGTTTGCCCAGTCCCCCCTACGAGCAGTACTTC
TRBV4-2	TRBJ2-1	TRBD2	NA	CASSRGGPYNEQFF	TGTGCCAGCAGCAGGGGAGGGCCCTACAATGAGCAGTTCTTC
TRBV5-1	TRBJ1-2	NA	NA	CASSLQTENYGYTF	TGCGCCAGCAGCCTACAGACCGAGAACTATGGCTACACCTTC
TRBV9	TRBJ2-3	NA	once	CASSSLGGTTDTQYF	TGTGCCAGCAGCTCACTAGGCGGGACCACAGATACGCAGTATTTT
TRBV28	TRBJ2-3	NA	few	CASSLESTDTQYF	TGTGCCAGCAGTTTAGAGTCCACAGATACGCAGTATTTT
TRBV10-3	TRBJ1-2	TRBD1	NA	CAISEYQGGYGYTF	TGTGCCATCAGTGAGTACCAGGGGGGCTATGGCTACACCTTC